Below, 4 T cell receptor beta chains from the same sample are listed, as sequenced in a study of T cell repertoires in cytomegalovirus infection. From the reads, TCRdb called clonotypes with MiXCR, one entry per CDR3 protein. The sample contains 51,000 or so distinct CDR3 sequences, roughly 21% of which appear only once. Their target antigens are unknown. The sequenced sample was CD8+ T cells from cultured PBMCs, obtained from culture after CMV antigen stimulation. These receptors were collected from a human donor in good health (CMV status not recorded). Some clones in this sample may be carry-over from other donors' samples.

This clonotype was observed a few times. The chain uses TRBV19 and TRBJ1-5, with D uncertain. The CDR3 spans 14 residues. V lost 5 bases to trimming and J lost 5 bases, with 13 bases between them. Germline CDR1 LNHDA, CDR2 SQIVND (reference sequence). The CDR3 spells CASSSNGGDQPQHF. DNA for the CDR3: TGTGCCAGTAGTTCGAACGGTGGGGATCAGCCCCAGCATTTT.

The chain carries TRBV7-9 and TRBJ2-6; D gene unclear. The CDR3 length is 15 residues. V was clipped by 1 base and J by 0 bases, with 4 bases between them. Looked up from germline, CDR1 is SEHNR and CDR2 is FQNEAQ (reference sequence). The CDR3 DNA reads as TGTGCCAGCAGCTTAGGGTCCTCTGGGGCCAACGTCCTGACTTTC. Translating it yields CASSLGSSGANVLTF.

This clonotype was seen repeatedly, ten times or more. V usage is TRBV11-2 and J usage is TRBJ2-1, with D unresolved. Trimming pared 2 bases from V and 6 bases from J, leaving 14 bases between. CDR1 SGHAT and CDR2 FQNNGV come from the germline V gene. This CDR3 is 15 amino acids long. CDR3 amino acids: CASSLYRPTGNEQFF. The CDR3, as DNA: TGTGCCAGCAGCTTATACAGACCTACCGGCAATGAGCAGTTCTTC.

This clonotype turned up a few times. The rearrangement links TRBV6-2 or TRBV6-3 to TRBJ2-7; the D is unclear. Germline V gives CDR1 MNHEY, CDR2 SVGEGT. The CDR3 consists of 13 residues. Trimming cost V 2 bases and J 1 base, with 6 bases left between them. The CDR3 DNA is TGTGCCAGCAGTTACCCGAGATCCTACGAGCAGTACTTC. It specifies CASSYPRSYEQYF.